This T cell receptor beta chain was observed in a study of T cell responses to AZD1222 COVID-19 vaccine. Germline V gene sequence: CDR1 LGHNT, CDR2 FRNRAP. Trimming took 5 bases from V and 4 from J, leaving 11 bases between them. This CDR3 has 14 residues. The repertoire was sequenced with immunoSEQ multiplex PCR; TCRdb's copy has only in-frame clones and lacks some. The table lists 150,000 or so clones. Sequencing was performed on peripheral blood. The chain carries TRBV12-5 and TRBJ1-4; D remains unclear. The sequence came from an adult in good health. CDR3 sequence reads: CASGPGLRNEKLFF. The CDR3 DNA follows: TGTGCTAGTGGTCCCGGACTACGTAATGAAAAACTGTTTTTT.